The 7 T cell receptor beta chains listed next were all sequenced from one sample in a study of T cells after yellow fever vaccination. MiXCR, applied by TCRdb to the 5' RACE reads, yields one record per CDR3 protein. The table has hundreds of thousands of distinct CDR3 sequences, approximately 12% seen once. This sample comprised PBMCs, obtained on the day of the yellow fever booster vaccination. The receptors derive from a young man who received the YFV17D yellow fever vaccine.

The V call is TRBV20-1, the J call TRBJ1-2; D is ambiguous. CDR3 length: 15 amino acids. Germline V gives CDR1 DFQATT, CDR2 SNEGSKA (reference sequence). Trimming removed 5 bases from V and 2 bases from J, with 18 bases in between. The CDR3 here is CSARITGDWNYGYTF. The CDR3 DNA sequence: TGCAGTGCTCGAATAACCGGGGATTGGAACTATGGCTACACCTTC.

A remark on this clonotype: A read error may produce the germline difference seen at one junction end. The CDR3 loop is CASSAVAGDYNEQFF. CDR3 sequence (DNA): TGTGCTAGCAGCGCCGTAGCGGGAGACTACAATGAGCAGTTCTTC. The genes are TRBV7-7 and TRBJ2-1; TRBD2 agrees at 9 bases. CDR1 and CDR2 (germline): SSHAT, FNYEAQ (reference sequence). The CDR3 runs 15 residues.

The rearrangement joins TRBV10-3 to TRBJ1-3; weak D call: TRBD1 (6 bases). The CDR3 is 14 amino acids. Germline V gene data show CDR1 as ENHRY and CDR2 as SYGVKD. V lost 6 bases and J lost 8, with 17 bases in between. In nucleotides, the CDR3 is TGTGCCATCAGCCCGGACAGCTTCTCGGACACCATATATTTT. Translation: CAISPDSFSDTIYF.

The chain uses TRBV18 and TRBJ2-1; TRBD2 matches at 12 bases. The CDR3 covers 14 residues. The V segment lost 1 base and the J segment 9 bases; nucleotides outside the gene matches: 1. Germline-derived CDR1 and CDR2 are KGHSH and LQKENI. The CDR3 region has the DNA TGTGCCAGCTCACCACTACTAGCGGGAGGTGAGCAGTTCTTC. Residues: CASSPLLAGGEQFF.

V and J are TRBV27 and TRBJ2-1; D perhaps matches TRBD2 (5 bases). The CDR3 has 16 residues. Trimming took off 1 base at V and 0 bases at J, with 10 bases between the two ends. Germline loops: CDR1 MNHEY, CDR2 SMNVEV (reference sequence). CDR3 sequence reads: CASSLYPGSSYNEQFF. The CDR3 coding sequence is TGTGCCAGCAGTTTATACCCGGGGTCCTCCTACAATGAGCAGTTCTTC.

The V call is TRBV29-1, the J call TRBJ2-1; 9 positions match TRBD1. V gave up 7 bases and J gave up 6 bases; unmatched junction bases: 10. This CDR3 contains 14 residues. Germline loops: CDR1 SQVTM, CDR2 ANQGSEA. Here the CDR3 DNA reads TGCAGCGGAACTGCCGGGACAGGGAGCAATGAGCAGTTCTTC. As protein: CSGTAGTGSNEQFF.

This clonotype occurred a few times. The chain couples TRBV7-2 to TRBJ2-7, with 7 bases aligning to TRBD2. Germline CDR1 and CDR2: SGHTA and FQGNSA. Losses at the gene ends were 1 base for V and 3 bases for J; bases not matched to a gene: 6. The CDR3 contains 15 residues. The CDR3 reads CASSLGGSLIYEQYF. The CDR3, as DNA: TGTGCCAGCAGCTTAGGCGGGAGCTTGATCTACGAGCAGTACTTC. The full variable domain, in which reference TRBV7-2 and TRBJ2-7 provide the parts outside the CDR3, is GAGVSQSPSNKVTEKGKDVELRCDPISGHTALYWYRQSLGQGLEFLIYFQGNSAPDKSGLPSDRFSAERTGGSVSTLTIQRTQQEDSAVYLCASSLGGSLIYEQYFGPGTRLTVT.